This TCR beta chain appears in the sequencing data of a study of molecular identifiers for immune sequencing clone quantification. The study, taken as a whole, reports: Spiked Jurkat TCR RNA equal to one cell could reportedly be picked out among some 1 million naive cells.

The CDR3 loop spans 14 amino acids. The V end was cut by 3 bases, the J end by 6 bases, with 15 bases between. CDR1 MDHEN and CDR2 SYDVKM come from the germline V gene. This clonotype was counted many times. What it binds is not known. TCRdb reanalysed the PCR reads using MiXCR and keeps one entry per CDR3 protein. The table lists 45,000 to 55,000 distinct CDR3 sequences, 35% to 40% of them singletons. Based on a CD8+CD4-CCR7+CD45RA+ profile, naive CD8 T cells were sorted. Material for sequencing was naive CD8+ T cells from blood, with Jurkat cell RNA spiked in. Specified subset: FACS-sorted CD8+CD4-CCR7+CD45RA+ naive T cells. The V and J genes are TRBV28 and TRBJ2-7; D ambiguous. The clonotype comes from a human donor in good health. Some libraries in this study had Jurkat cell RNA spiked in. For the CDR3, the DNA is TGTGCCAGCAGTTTTTATGGGCTTCCATCCGAGCAGTACTTC. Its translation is CASSFYGLPSEQYF.